The sequence of this T cell receptor (beta chain) was determined in a study of cytomegalovirus exposure and HLA in healthy donors. Study-level points and caveats: 87-base-pair reads could not separate some V segments, including TRBV6-2 and TRBV6-3.

Germline CDR1 is MDHEN and CDR2 is SYDVKM. Trimming at V came to 5 bases and at J to 2 bases, leaving 3 bases not matched to a gene. This CDR3 has 15 residues. Amplification used 60 Vbeta primers and 13 Jbeta primers. Method: immunoSEQ multiplex PCR; TCRdb's copy keeps in-frame clones and lacks some. The sample lists some 170,000 clones, approximately 85% occurring once. Notes on this clone: Antigen specificity is unknown.

The clonotype comes from a man between 50 and 59 years old in good health and CMV-seropositive. Sequencing was performed on PBMCs. The chain is built from TRBV28 and TRBJ2-7; TRBD2 matches at 13 bases. The CDR3 DNA is TGTGCCAGCAGTGCCGGGACTAGCGGGACCTACGAGCAGTACTTC. Its translation is CASSAGTSGTYEQYF.